This T cell receptor beta chain was identified during a study of blood T cell repertoires in COVID-19. Study-wide background: Sites in the United States, Italy and Spain provided acute and convalescent COVID-19 samples.

Libraries were prepared by immunoSEQ multiplex PCR; TCRdb keeps only in-frame clonotypes and omits some of them. Among fewer than 60,000 clones listed, more than 80% were seen once. This TCR was recovered from a man between 60 and 75 years old with acute or convalescent COVID-19. Input material: peripheral blood.

DNA for the CDR3: TGTGCCAGTAGTAATGGCAGGGGGATCGGTGGCTACACCTTC. Residues: CASSNGRGIGGYTF. The V and J genes are TRBV19 and TRBJ1-2; 7 bases line up with TRBD1. The CDR3 totals 14 residues. The V and J ends lost 4 bases and 7 bases, in that order; junction bases with no gene match: 9. Per germline, CDR1 LNHDA and CDR2 SQIVND (reference sequence).